Shown below are 21 T cell receptor beta chains from a single sample sequenced in a study of T cells after yellow fever vaccination. TCRdb fed the 5' RACE reads into MiXCR, producing one record per CDR3 protein. The data contain roughly 79,000 distinct CDR3 sequences, roughly 7% of them singletons. Sequenced material: CD8+ T cells sorted from PBMCs, taken about 10 days after the first yellow fever vaccination. The receptor source for this set is a young man who received the YFV17D yellow fever vaccine.

This clonotype was detected ten times or more. The rearrangement links TRBV11-3 to TRBJ2-1, with a possible D match to TRBD1 (6 bases). CDR3 length: 16 residues. V was pared by 3 bases and J by 7 bases, with 19 bases between. The germline V gene encodes CDR1 SGHNT and CDR2 YENEEA. The CDR3 nucleotides are TGTGCCAGCAGCTTCACCGGTGCCAGGGGTGTAAATGAGCAGTTCTTC. It encodes CASSFTGARGVNEQFF.

V usage is TRBV4-1 and J usage is TRBJ2-1, with 7 positions matching TRBD2. Germline values: CDR1 MGHRA, CDR2 YSYEKL. The CDR3 has 16 residues. With 3 bases clipped from V and 0 bases from J, the junction kept 5 bases outside the gene matches. CDR3 in amino acids: CASSQTSPSSYNEQFF. Here the CDR3 DNA reads TGCGCCAGCAGCCAGACTAGCCCCTCCTCCTACAATGAGCAGTTCTTC.

The table lists this clonotype with a few counts. V gene TRBV11-1 combines with J gene TRBJ2-2, with 8 positions matching TRBD1. After removal of 5 bases from V and 6 bases from J, the junction contained 5 bases not matched to a gene. This CDR3 contains 14 residues. Germline V CDR1 and CDR2: SGHAT, FQDESV (reference sequence). CDR3 region: CASSAGGGSGELFF. The CDR3 nucleotides are TGTGCCAGCAGCGCAGGGGGCGGATCCGGGGAGCTGTTTTTT.

This clonotype was recorded at least ten times. The chain couples TRBV7-9 to TRBJ2-7; no clear D. The germline CDR1 and CDR2 sequences are SEHNR and FQNEAQ (reference sequence). The CDR3 extends over 12 amino acids. Trimming removed 2 bases from V and 2 bases from J, with 4 bases in between. The CDR3 is CASSLLTYEQYF. CDR3 coding DNA: TGTGCCAGCAGCTTATTAACCTACGAGCAGTACTTC.

This clonotype was picked up many times. The chain links TRBV18 to TRBJ2-5; 8 bases map to TRBD1. The CDR3 sequence is 17 residues long. Germline CDR1 is KGHSH and CDR2 is LQKENI. The J segment lost 2 bases and the V segment lost 3 bases, leaving 11 bases of the junction unmatched. CDR3 DNA sequence: TGTGCCAGCTCACCGGGACAAGGGACAGGCTCACAAGAGACCCAGTACTTC. Translated: CASSPGQGTGSQETQYF.

V gene TRBV4-1 combines with J gene TRBJ1-2; D call uncertain. The CDR3 is 14 residues long. In germline, CDR1 is MGHRA, CDR2 YSYEKL. Between the trimmed V and J ends, which lost 0 bases and 2 bases, there was a span of 7 bases. CDR3 sequence: CASSQETANYGYTF. DNA of the CDR3: TGCGCCAGCAGCCAAGAGACCGCCAACTATGGCTACACCTTC.

In its sample, this clonotype was seen many times. The chain uses TRBV6-4 and TRBJ1-1, with D possibly matching TRBD1 (5 bases). V dropped 3 bases and J dropped 6 bases, with 20 bases sitting between them. CDR3 length equals 16 residues. Germline V CDR1 and CDR2: MRHNA, SNTAGT. CDR3 nucleotides: TGTGCCAGCAGTGAAGGAGAAGGGGCCGGGCACGCTGAAGCTTTCTTT. Protein product: CASSEGEGAGHAEAFF.

Details on this clonotype: An end of the junction differs from the germline gene, which may be a read error. J is TRBJ1-5 and V is TRBV19, with D unclear. Germline CDR1 and CDR2: LNHDA and SQIVND (reference sequence). The CDR3 is made up of 13 amino acids. CDR3 in DNA: TGTACCAGTAGTATAGGTGCGTCCCCGGCCCAGCATTTT. Translated: CTSSIGASPAQHF.

This clonotype was recorded many times. This chain joins TRBV28 and TRBJ2-5; D gene unclear. This CDR3 has 15 residues. V lost 7 bases to trimming and J lost 3 bases, with 18 bases between them. CDR1 and CDR2 (germline): MDHEN, SYDVKM. Here the CDR3 DNA reads TGTGCCAGCACCTCTATCTCTACGGCGGAAGAGACCCAGTACTTC. It specifies CASTSISTAEETQYF.

The chain employs TRBV18 and TRBJ2-2; D not resolved. This CDR3 is 17 amino acids long. Germline CDR1 and CDR2: KGHSH and LQKENI. Trimming stripped 0 bases from V and 0 bases from J, with 11 bases between. CDR3 nucleotide sequence: TGTGCCAGCTCACCACCCATATCGAACGCGAACACCGGGGAGCTGTTTTTT. As protein: CASSPPISNANTGELFF.

This chain uses TRBV12-3 or TRBV12-4 with TRBJ1-2; D unclear. This CDR3 region has 15 residues. The V end was cut by 5 bases, the J end by 2 bases, with 15 bases between. The CDR3 reads CASSPNEGFNYGYTF. The CDR3 DNA follows: TGTGCCAGCAGTCCGAATGAGGGCTTCAACTATGGCTACACCTTC.

The table lists this clonotype with a few counts. The chain links TRBV19 to TRBJ1-6; TRBD1 agrees at 8 bases. From germline, CDR1 is LNHDA and CDR2 SQIVND (reference sequence). The length of the CDR3 is 13 residues. V lost 9 bases to trimming and J lost 7 bases; unmatched junction nucleotides: 5. The CDR3 is CASGQGGNSPLHF. The CDR3 nucleotides are TGTGCCAGCGGACAGGGCGGGAATTCACCCCTCCACTTT.

This chain connects TRBV15 to TRBJ1-1; D uncertain. V lost 3 bases to trimming and J lost 10 bases, with 24 bases between them. The CDR3 has 16 amino acids. The germline gives CDR1 LNHNV, CDR2 YYDKDF (reference sequence). This chain's CDR3 is CATSSPGRAPRSGAFF. The CDR3 coding sequence is TGTGCCACCAGCAGCCCCGGGAGGGCACCCCGTAGTGGAGCTTTCTTT.

The chain couples TRBV6-2 or TRBV6-3 to TRBJ1-1; D may be TRBD1 (6 bases). V was clipped by 7 bases and J by 8 bases, with 14 bases between them. CDR1 MNHEY and CDR2 SVGEGT come from the germline V gene. The CDR3 is made up of 12 amino acids. In DNA form, the CDR3 reads TGTGCCAGCACCCCGGGGGCACAAGAAGCTTTCTTT. This codes for CASTPGAQEAFF.

This clonotype was detected many times. This chain uses TRBV20-1 with TRBJ2-1; D remains unclear. V was cut by 2 bases and J by 0 bases, with 14 bases left in between. The CDR3 spans 16 residues. Looked up from germline, CDR1 is DFQATT and CDR2 is SNEGSKA (reference sequence). For the CDR3, the DNA is TGCAGTGCTAGACCCCCCGAGGCAGGCTCCTACAATGAGCAGTTCTTC. This encodes CSARPPEAGSYNEQFF.

This clonotype was detected many times. The chain joins TRBV18 to TRBJ2-1, with a possible D match to TRBD1 (6 bases). CDR1 KGHSH and CDR2 LQKENI come from the germline V gene. V lost 6 bases to trimming and J lost 2 bases, with 14 bases between them. This CDR3 is 15 amino acids long. The CDR3 DNA reads as TGTGCCAGCTCCCGTGGGACATTGACCTACAATGAGCAGTTCTTC. It translates to CASSRGTLTYNEQFF.

There are many counts of this clonotype. J is TRBJ2-3 and V is TRBV10-3; 11 nucleotides agree with TRBD2. The germline V gene encodes CDR1 ENHRY and CDR2 SYGVKD. The junction had 11 bases not matched to a gene; V was cut back by 0 bases and J by 3 bases. The CDR3 loop spans 19 amino acids. The CDR3 here is CAISESSLTSGEVTDTQYF. DNA of the CDR3: TGTGCCATCAGTGAGTCGTCGTTGACTAGCGGGGAAGTAACAGATACGCAGTATTTT.

This clonotype has ten or more counts. The chain combines TRBV29-1 with TRBJ2-1, with 9 bases matching TRBD1. Germline V lookup: CDR1 SQVTM, CDR2 ANQGSEA. This CDR3 region has 14 residues. Losses at the gene ends were 6 bases for V and 4 bases for J; bases not matched to a gene: 7. The DNA of the CDR3 is TGCAGCGTCGACGACAGGGGGGTTTACAATGAGCAGTTCTTC. It translates to CSVDDRGVYNEQFF.

The rearrangement links TRBV10-3 to TRBJ2-7, with a weak D call TRBD1 (6 bases). This CDR3 comprises 16 residues. The ends were cut back, 2 bases at V and 0 bases at J, with 14 bases in the middle. Germline V gives CDR1 ENHRY, CDR2 SYGVKD. The CDR3, as DNA: TGTGCCATCAGTGAGGCCCCCGCAGGGGACTCCTACGAGCAGTACTTC. Translation gives CAISEAPAGDSYEQYF.

This chain uses TRBV5-4 with TRBJ2-5, with D perhaps being TRBD1 or TRBD2 (5 bases each). Germline V lookup: CDR1 SGHNT, CDR2 YYREEE (reference sequence). The CDR3 length is 15 residues. The V end was cut by 4 bases, the J end by 4 bases, with 17 bases between. The CDR3 DNA follows: TGTGCCAGCAGCGCCGGGGTGGGGCCGGCAGAGACCCAGTACTTC. It specifies CASSAGVGPAETQYF. Supplemented by reference TRBV5-4 and TRBJ2-5, the full variable domain reads ETGVTQSPTHLIKTRGQQVTLRCSSQSGHNTVSWYQQALGQGPQFIFQYYREEENGRGNFPPRFSGLQFPNYSSELNVNALELDDSALYLCASSAGVGPAETQYFGPGTRLLVL.

This chain joins TRBV7-6 and TRBJ2-3; D possibly corresponds to TRBD2 (5 bases). Germline V gene lookup returns CDR1 SGHVS and CDR2 FNYEAQ. V was shortened by 5 bases and J by 6 bases, with 9 bases between the two germline ends. This CDR3 spans 12 amino acids. In nucleotides, the CDR3 is TGTGCCAGCAGCGATCGGAGGGATACGCAGTATTTT. It codes for CASSDRRDTQYF.